The 9 T cell receptor beta chains below all came from one sample that was sequenced in a study of OX40 agonist ivuxolimab in advanced cancers. Sequencing was performed with immunoSEQ multiplex PCR; in TCRdb, only in-frame clones are kept and a portion is missing. Of some 100,000 clones in the sample, about nine tenths were seen once. Sequenced material: CD4+ or CD8+ T cells sorted from blood, taken in a trial of the OX40 agonist ivuxolimab. Receptor source: an adult with an advanced solid tumor such as melanoma, head and neck, liver or kidney cancer.

V gene TRBV5-1 combines with J gene TRBJ2-3, with TRBD1 identical over 9 bases. The CDR3 length is 15 residues. The junction had 6 bases not matched to a gene; V was cut back by 4 bases and J by 3 bases. Germline V gene lookup returns CDR1 SGHRS and CDR2 YFSETQ. This chain's CDR3 is CASSRTGGATDTQYF. The CDR3 region has the DNA TGCGCCAGCAGCCGTACAGGGGGCGCGACAGATACGCAGTATTTT.

V and J are TRBV7-7 and TRBJ2-3; no definite D call. The CDR3 has 13 amino acids. The V and J ends lost 4 bases and 4 bases respectively, with 9 bases between them. Germline values: CDR1 SSHAT, CDR2 FNYEAQ (reference sequence). In nucleotides, the CDR3 is TGTGCCAGCAGCTCTGGAGTCGCAGATACGCAGTATTTT. This translates into CASSSGVADTQYF.

This chain joins TRBV6-5 and TRBJ2-6; 7 bases align to TRBD1. Per the germline V gene, CDR1 is MNHEY and CDR2 is SVGAGI. Trimming removed 2 bases from V and 4 bases from J; junction bases left unmatched: 2. The length of the CDR3 is 15 residues. As DNA, the CDR3 is TGTGCCAGCAGTTACAAGGGGGCCGGGGCCAACGTCCTGACTTTC. Encoded protein: CASSYKGAGANVLTF.

The rearrangement uses TRBV15 and TRBJ2-5; TRBD1 agrees at 11 bases. The CDR3 runs 15 residues. Germline CDR1 is LNHNV and CDR2 is YYDKDF (reference sequence). Losses at the gene ends were 5 bases for V and 4 bases for J; bases not matched to a gene: 6. CDR3 protein: CATSADRGRVETQYF. For the CDR3, the DNA is TGTGCCACCAGCGCGGACAGGGGGCGTGTAGAGACCCAGTACTTC.

The chain carries TRBV5-1 and TRBJ1-2, with 9 bases that match TRBD1. The CDR3 totals 14 residues. V lost 4 bases, J lost 4 bases, and 5 bases stayed unmatched. The germline V gene has CDR1 SGHRS and CDR2 YFSETQ. As DNA, the CDR3 is TGCGCCAGCAGCATACAGGGGGCCGCCTATGGCTACACCTTC. The encoded protein is CASSIQGAAYGYTF.

The chain is built from TRBV5-4 and TRBJ2-3; TRBD2 matches at 9 bases. Trimming removed 1 base from V and 5 bases from J; junction bases left unmatched: 8. Germline CDR1 and CDR2: SGHNT and YYREEE (reference sequence). This CDR3 is 16 amino acids long. The chain's CDR3 is CASSLKLAGGGDTQYF. DNA of the CDR3: TGTGCCAGCAGCTTGAAATTGGCGGGAGGGGGAGATACGCAGTATTTT.

The chain links TRBV5-1 to TRBJ2-3; 11 positions match TRBD2. The CDR3 is 14 amino acids. Germline assignment: CDR1 SGHRS and CDR2 YFSETQ. The junction had 2 bases not matched to a gene; V was cut back by 4 bases and J by 4 bases. The CDR3 protein is CASSPGLAADTQYF. CDR3 DNA sequence: TGCGCCAGCAGCCCGGGACTAGCGGCAGATACGCAGTATTTT.

The J gene is TRBJ2-3, the V gene TRBV5-1, with D perhaps TRBD1 (5 bases). This CDR3 region has 14 residues. CDR1 is SGHRS, CDR2 YFSETQ, per germline. Trimming took off 2 bases at V and 0 bases at J, with 7 bases between the two ends. CDR3 bases: TGCGCCAGCAGCTTACAGGCTAGCACAGATACGCAGTATTTT. Translated: CASSLQASTDTQYF.

The rearrangement uses TRBV29-1 and TRBJ2-1; TRBD2 agrees at 12 bases. Germline CDR1 SQVTM, CDR2 ANQGSEA. Trimming removed 4 bases from V and 9 bases from J; junction bases left unmatched: 10. The CDR3 totals 15 residues. CDR3 region: CSVVGGTSGFSEQFF. Here the CDR3 DNA reads TGCAGCGTTGTTGGCGGGACTAGCGGGTTTTCTGAGCAGTTCTTC.